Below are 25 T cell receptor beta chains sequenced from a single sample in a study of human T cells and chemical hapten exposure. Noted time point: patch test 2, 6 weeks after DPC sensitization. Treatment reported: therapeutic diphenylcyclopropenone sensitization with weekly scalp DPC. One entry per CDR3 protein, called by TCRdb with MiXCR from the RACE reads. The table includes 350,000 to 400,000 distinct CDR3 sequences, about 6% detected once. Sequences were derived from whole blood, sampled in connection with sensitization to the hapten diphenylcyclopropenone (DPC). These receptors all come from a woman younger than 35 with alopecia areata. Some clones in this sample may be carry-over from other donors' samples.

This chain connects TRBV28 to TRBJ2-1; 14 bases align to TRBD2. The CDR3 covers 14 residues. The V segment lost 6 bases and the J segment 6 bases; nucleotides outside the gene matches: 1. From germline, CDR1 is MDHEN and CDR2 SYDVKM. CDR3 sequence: CASRGLAGVNEQFF. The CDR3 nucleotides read TGTGCCAGCAGGGGACTAGCGGGGGTCAATGAGCAGTTCTTC.

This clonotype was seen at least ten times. The CDR3 sequence: CSARLASDTQYF. In DNA, the CDR3 is TGCAGTGCCAGACTAGCATCAGATACGCAGTATTTT. This chain connects TRBV20-1 to TRBJ2-3; 7 bases line up with TRBD2. There are 12 residues in the CDR3. The V and J ends lost 6 bases and 4 bases, in that order; junction bases with no gene match: 4. Germline CDR1 DFQATT, CDR2 SNEGSKA (reference sequence).

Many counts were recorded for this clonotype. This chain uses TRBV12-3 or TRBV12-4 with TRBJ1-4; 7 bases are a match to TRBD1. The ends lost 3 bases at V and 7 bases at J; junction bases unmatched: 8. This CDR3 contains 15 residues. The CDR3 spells CASSFSRGGGEKLFF. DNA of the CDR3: TGTGCCAGCAGTTTCTCCAGGGGGGGCGGTGAAAAACTGTTTTTT.

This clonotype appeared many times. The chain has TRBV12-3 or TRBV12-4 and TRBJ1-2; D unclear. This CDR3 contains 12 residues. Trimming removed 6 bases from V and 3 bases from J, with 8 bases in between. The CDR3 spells CASRRTDYGYTF. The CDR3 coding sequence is TGTGCCAGCAGAAGGACGGACTATGGCTACACCTTC.

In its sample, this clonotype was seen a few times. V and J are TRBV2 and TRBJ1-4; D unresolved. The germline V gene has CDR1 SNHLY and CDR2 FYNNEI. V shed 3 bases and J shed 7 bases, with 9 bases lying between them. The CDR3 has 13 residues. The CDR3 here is CASSETRSEKLFF. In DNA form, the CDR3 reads TGTGCCAGCAGTGAGACACGTAGTGAAAAACTGTTTTTT. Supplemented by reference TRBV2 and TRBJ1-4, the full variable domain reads EPEVTQTPSHQVTQMGQEVILRCVPISNHLYFYWYRQILGQKVEFLVSFYNNEISEKSEIFDDQFSVERPDGSNFTLKIRSTKLEDSAMYFCASSETRSEKLFFGSGTQLSVL.

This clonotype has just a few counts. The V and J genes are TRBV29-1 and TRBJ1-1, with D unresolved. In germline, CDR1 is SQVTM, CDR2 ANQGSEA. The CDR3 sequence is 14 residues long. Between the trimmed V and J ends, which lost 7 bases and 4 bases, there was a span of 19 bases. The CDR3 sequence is CSGGPRSTTTEAFF. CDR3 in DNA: TGCAGCGGCGGCCCGCGGTCCACCACCACTGAAGCTTTCTTT.

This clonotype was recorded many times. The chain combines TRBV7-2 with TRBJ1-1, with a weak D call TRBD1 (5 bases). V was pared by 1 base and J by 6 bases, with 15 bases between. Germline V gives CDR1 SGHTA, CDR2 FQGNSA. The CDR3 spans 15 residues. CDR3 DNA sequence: TGTGCCAGCAGCTTAGATTGGGGAAGGGGCGCTGAAGCTTTCTTT. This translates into CASSLDWGRGAEAFF.

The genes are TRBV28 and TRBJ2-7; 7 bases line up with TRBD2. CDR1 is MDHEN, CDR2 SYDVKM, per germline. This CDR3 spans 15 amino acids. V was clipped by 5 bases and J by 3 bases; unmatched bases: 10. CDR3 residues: CASSRPPAGVYEQYF. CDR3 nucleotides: TGTGCCAGCAGTCGACCCCCCGCGGGGGTCTACGAGCAGTACTTC.

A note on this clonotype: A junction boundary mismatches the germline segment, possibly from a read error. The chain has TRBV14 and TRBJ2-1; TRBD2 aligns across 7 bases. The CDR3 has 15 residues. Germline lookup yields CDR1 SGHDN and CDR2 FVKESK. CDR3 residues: CASSHRLAPYNEQLF. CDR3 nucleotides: TGTGCCAGCAGCCACAGACTAGCCCCCTACAATGAGCAGTTATTC.

CDR3 region: CASSPGLASTDTQYF. CDR3 DNA: TGTGCCAGCAGCCCCGGACTAGCTAGCACAGATACGCAGTATTTT. The V and J genes are TRBV7-3 and TRBJ2-3, with 8 bases fitting TRBD2. The germline V gene encodes CDR1 SGHTA and CDR2 FQGTGA. V shed 5 bases, J shed 0 bases, and the junction held 4 bases outside the gene matches. CDR3 size: 15 residues.

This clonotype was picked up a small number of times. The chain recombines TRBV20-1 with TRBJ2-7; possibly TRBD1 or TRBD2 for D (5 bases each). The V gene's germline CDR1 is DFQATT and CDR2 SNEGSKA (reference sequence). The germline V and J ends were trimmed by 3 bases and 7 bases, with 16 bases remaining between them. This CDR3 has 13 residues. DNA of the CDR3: TGCAGTGCTAGCCCCCTTAGAGGGGAGGAGCAGTACTTC. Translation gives CSASPLRGEEQYF.

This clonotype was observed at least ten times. The CDR3 DNA reads as TGTGCCAGCAGCTTGGCTAGCGGGGGGGGCGGCGGCACAGATACGCAGTATTTT. It yields the protein CASSLASGGGGGTDTQYF. The gene calls are TRBV5-4 and TRBJ2-3; 12 nucleotides match TRBD2. The germline gives CDR1 SGHNT, CDR2 YYREEE (reference sequence). This CDR3 spans 18 amino acids. J lost 1 base, V lost 0 bases, and 6 bases had no gene match.

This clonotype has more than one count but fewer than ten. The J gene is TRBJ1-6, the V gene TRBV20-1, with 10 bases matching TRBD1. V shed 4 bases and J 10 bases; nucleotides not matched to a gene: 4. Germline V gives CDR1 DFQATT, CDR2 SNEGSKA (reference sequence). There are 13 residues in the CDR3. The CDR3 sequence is CSATGTGDSPLHF. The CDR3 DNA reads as TGCAGTGCTACCGGGACAGGGGACTCACCCCTCCACTTT.

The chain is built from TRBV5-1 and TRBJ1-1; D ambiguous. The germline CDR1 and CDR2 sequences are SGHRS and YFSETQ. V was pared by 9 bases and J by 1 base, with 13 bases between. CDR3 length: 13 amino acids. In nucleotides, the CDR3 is TGCGCCACCATCGACGGAGCGAACACTGAAGCTTTCTTT. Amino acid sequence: CATIDGANTEAFF.

The CDR3 nucleotides read TGCGCCAGCAGCCAAGATGGCAGGGAGCATTATGGCTACACCTTC. Protein sequence: CASSQDGREHYGYTF. This chain joins TRBV4-3 and TRBJ1-2; tentatively, D is TRBD1 (5 bases). The V gene's germline CDR1 is LGHNA and CDR2 YSLEER. V was pared by 0 bases and J by 5 bases, with 13 bases between. CDR3 size: 15 residues.

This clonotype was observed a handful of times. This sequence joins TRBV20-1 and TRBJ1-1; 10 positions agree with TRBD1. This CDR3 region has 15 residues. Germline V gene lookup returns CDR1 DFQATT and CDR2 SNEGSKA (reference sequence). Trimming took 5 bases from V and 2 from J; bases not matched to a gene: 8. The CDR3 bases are TGCAGTGCTCCCGGACAGGGGGGCGTAAACACTGAAGCTTTCTTT. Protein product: CSAPGQGGVNTEAFF.

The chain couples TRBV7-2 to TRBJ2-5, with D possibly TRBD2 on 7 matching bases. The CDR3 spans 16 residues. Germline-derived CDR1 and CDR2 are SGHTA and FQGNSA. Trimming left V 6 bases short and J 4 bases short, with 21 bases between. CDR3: CASSPSRGRAIETQYF. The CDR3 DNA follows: TGTGCCAGCAGTCCTTCGCGGGGGCGAGCGATAGAGACCCAGTACTTC.

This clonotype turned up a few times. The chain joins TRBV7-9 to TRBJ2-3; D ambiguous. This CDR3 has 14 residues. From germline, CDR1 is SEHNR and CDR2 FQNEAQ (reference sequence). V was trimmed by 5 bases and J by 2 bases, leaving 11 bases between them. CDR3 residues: CASSASLDTDTQYF. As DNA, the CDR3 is TGTGCCAGCAGCGCAAGTCTGGACACAGATACGCAGTATTTT.

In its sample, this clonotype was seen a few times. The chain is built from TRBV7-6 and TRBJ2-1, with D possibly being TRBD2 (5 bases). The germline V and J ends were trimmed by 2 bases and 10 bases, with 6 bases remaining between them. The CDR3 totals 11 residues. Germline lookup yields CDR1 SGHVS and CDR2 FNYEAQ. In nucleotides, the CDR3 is TGTGCCAGCAGCTTAAGGGAGGAGCAGTTCTTC. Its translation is CASSLREEQFF.

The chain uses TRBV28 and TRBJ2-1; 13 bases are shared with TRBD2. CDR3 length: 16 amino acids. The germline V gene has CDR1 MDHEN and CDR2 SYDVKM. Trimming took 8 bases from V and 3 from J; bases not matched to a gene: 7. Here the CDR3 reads CASSRTSGSFYNEQFF. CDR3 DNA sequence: TGTGCCAGCTCACGGACTAGCGGGAGCTTCTACAATGAGCAGTTCTTC.

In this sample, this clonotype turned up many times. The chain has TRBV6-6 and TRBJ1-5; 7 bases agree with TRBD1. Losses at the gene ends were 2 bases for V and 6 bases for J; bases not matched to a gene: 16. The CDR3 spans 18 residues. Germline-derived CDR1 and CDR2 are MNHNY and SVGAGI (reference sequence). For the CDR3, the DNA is TGTGCCAGCAGTTACAAAATAAAGCCGGGACAGTACGGTCAGCCCCAGCATTTT. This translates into CASSYKIKPGQYGQPQHF.

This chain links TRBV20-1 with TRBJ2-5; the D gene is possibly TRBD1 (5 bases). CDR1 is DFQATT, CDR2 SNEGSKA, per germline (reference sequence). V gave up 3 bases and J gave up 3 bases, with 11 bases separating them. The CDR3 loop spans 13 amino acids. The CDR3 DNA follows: TGCAGTGCTAGTCTCGACAGAGAAGAGACCCAGTACTTC. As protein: CSASLDREETQYF.

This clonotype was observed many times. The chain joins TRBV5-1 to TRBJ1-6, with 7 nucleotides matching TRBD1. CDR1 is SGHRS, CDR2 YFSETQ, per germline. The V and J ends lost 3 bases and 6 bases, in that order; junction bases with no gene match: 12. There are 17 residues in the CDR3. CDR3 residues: CASSSVPGQRGNSPLHF. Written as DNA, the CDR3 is TGCGCCAGCAGCTCAGTCCCGGGACAGCGGGGTAATTCACCCCTCCACTTT.

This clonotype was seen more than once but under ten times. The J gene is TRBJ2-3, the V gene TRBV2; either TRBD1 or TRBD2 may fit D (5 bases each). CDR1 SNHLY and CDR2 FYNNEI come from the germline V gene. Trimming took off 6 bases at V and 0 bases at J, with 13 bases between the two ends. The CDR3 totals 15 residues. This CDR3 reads CASSFGTESTDTQYF. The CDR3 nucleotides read TGTGCCAGCAGCTTCGGGACCGAAAGCACAGATACGCAGTATTTT.

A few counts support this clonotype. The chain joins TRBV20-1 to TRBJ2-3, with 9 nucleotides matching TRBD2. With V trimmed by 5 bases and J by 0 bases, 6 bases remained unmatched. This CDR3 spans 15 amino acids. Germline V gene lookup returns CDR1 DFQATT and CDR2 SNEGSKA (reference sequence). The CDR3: CSAPSSGISTDTQYF. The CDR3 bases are TGCAGTGCTCCTTCTAGCGGGATTAGCACAGATACGCAGTATTTT.